This paragraph covers one T cell receptor (beta chain) sequence. The junction does not match germline at one end; this may be a read error. The CDR3 is 15 residues long. The library came from three nested PCR rounds adapted from ARM-PCR protocols. TCRdb reprocessed the multiplex PCR reads with MiXCR, giving one entry per CDR3 protein. In the table there are 50,000 to 60,000 distinct CDR3 sequences, 74% of which are singletons. No cell sorting was done before RNA was extracted from the tissue. This non-tumor lung sample came from over 3 cm beyond the tumor edge. Newly diagnosed lung cancer patients had thoracic surgery in China, August–November 2014, without prior chemotherapy. This record comes from a study of tumor and adjacent non-tumor tissue in lung cancer. Overall study: Stage I to III disease affected 9 to 10 men and roughly five women aged 31 to 76. Some 4.2 million productive TCRbeta reads were obtained per sample on average.

This chain links TRBV12-3 or TRBV12-4 with TRBJ1-2; a weak D match, TRBD1 (6 bases). Sequencing was done on a sample of distant non-tumor lung tissue. The TCR was taken from a woman in her fifties or sixties with non-small cell lung cancer. The CDR3 coding sequence is TGTGCCAGTAGTTCCGGGACAATTGGGGACTGTGGCTACACCTTC. Protein sequence: CASSSGTIGDCGYTF.